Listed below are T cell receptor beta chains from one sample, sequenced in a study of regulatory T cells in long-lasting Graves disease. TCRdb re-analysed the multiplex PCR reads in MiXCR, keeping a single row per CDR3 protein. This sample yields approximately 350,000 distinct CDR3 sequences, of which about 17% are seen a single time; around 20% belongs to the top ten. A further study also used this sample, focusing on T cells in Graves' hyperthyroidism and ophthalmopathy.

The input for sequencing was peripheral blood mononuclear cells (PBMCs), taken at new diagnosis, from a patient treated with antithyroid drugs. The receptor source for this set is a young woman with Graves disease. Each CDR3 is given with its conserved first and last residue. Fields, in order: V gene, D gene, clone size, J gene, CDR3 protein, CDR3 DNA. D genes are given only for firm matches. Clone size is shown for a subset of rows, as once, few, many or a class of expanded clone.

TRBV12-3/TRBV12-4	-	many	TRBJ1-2	CASSLGRDRIYGYTF	TGTGCCAGCAGTTTAGGCAGGGACCGCATCTATGGCTACACCTTC
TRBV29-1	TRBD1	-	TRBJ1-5	CSVEGTGGGQPQHF	TGCAGCGTTGAAGGTACAGGGGGCGGGCAGCCCCAGCATTTT
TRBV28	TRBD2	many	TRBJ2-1	CASSRGLANEQFF	TGTGCCAGCAGCCGCGGACTAGCCAATGAGCAGTTCTTC
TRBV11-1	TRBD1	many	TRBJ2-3	CASSLDFWDRGHTDTQYF	TGTGCCAGCAGCTTAGATTTCTGGGACAGGGGACACACAGATACGCAGTATTTT
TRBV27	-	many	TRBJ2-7	CASSLTGSSYEQYF	TGTGCCAGCAGCTTAACTGGGAGCTCCTACGAGCAGTACTTC
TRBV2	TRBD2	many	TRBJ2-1	CASRGGVSSYNEQFF	TGTGCCAGCAGGGGGGGGGTTAGCTCCTACAATGAGCAGTTCTTC
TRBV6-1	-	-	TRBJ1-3	CASSAQGLSGNTIYF	TGTGCCAGCAGTGCTCAGGGTCTCTCTGGAAACACCATATATTTT
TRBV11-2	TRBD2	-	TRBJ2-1	CASSLTASGRAEQFF	TGTGCCAGCAGCTTAACGGCTAGCGGGAGAGCTGAGCAGTTCTTC
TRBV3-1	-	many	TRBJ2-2	CASSLGQGWAGELFF	TGTGCCAGCAGCTTGGGGCAGGGCTGGGCCGGGGAGCTGTTTTTT
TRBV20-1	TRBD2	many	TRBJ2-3	CSASTLAGLTDTQYF	TGCAGTGCTAGTACGTTAGCGGGGCTCACAGATACGCAGTATTTT
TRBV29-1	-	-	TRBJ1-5	CSVSDSGNNQPQHF	TGCAGCGTTTCTGATAGCGGAAACAATCAGCCCCAGCATTTT
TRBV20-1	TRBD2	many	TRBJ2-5	CSARDLAGAGGPQYF	TGCAGTGCTAGAGACCTAGCGGGGGCGGGGGGCCCCCAGTACTTC
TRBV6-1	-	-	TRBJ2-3	CASSGGMGSTDTQYF	TGTGCCAGCAGTGGGGGTATGGGGTCGACAGATACGCAGTATTTT
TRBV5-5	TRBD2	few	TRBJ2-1	CASSGTSLNEQFF	TGTGCCAGCTCCGGGACTAGTTTGAATGAGCAATTCTTC
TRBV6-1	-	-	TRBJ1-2	CASSELGQGYYGYTF	TGTGCCAGCAGTGAACTGGGGCAGGGCTACTATGGCTACACCTTC
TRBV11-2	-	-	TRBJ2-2	CASSLVAGNTGELFF	TGTGCCAGCAGCTTAGTGGCCGGAAACACCGGGGAGCTGTTTTTT